A selection of T cell receptor beta chains follows, all from one sample in a study of cytomegalovirus exposure and HLA in healthy donors. Produced via immunoSEQ multiplex PCR; TCRdb's table is partial and in-frame only. Of under 200,000 clones listed, more than 65% are singletons. Sequences were obtained from PBMCs. The receptors shown here come from a man aged 45-65 years in good health and CMV-seropositive. The CDR3 runs from the conserved cysteine through the conserved F or W. The order of the fields is clone size, V gene, J gene, D gene, CDR3 DNA, CDR3 protein. A D gene is named only where the DNA matches it firmly. For some rows the clone size is stated as once, few or many, or as a class when expanded; others skip it.

clone_size: NA
v_call: TRBV27
j_call: TRBJ2-1
d_call: NA
cdr3_nt: TGTGCCAGCAGTTTTATTCGGGACTTCTATATCAATGAGCAGTTCTTC
cdr3_aa: CASSFIRDFYINEQFF

clone_size: NA
v_call: TRBV28
j_call: TRBJ1-4
d_call: NA
cdr3_nt: TGTGCCAGCAGGGACAGCAATGAAAAACTGTTTTTT
cdr3_aa: CASRDSNEKLFF

clone_size: NA
v_call: TRBV5-1
j_call: TRBJ2-6
d_call: NA
cdr3_nt: TGCGCCAGCGGGAGCGGCTCTGGGGCCAACGTCCTGACTTTC
cdr3_aa: CASGSGSGANVLTF

clone_size: NA
v_call: TRBV28
j_call: TRBJ1-2
d_call: TRBD1
cdr3_nt: TGTGCCAGCAGTTCCCCCGGGACAGGGGTCCTAGGCTATGGCTACACCTTC
cdr3_aa: CASSSPGTGVLGYGYTF

clone_size: few
v_call: TRBV18
j_call: TRBJ2-1
d_call: TRBD2
cdr3_nt: TGTGCCAGCTCACCACCTTCCATTAGCGGGCGCTCCTACAATGAGCAGTTCTTC
cdr3_aa: CASSPPSISGRSYNEQFF

clone_size: once
v_call: TRBV27
j_call: TRBJ2-1
d_call: NA
cdr3_nt: TGTGCCAGCAGGTCCGGGACTCTCTCCTACAATGAGCAGTTCTTC
cdr3_aa: CASRSGTLSYNEQFF

clone_size: NA
v_call: TRBV10-3
j_call: TRBJ1-5
d_call: TRBD1
cdr3_nt: TGTGCCACCGGGGGTGACAGGGCCGGGAATCAGCCCCAGCATTTT
cdr3_aa: CATGGDRAGNQPQHF

clone_size: NA
v_call: TRBV29-1
j_call: TRBJ2-2
d_call: TRBD2
cdr3_nt: TGCAGCGCCGGGACTAGCGGGGGGGCCTGGGACACCGGGGAGCTGTTTTTT
cdr3_aa: CSAGTSGGAWDTGELFF

clone_size: NA
v_call: TRBV4-3
j_call: TRBJ2-1
d_call: NA
cdr3_nt: TGCGCCAGCAGCCAAGATGTGGGGCTGGCCTACAATGAGCAGTTCTTC
cdr3_aa: CASSQDVGLAYNEQFF

clone_size: NA
v_call: TRBV9
j_call: TRBJ1-4
d_call: TRBD1
cdr3_nt: TGTGCCAGCAGCCCCCATACAGGGGACAATGAAAAACTGTTTTTT
cdr3_aa: CASSPHTGDNEKLFF

clone_size: once
v_call: TRBV2
j_call: TRBJ1-5
d_call: NA
cdr3_nt: TGTGCCAGCAGTGGGGCAGGGAGGAACAATCAGCCCCAGCATTTT
cdr3_aa: CASSGAGRNNQPQHF

clone_size: NA
v_call: TRBV28
j_call: TRBJ1-5
d_call: TRBD1
cdr3_nt: TGTGCCAGCAGTTTCCGGGACAGGGGTGTCCAGCCCCAGCATTTT
cdr3_aa: CASSFRDRGVQPQHF

clone_size: NA
v_call: TRBV29-1
j_call: TRBJ1-3
d_call: TRBD1
cdr3_nt: TGCAGCGTACAGGGGAAGTATTCTGGAAACACCATATATTTT
cdr3_aa: CSVQGKYSGNTIYF

clone_size: NA
v_call: TRBV5-4
j_call: TRBJ2-3
d_call: TRBD2
cdr3_nt: TGTGCCAGCAGCTCAAGACTAGCGGGACCAGATACGCAGTATTTT
cdr3_aa: CASSSRLAGPDTQYF

clone_size: NA
v_call: TRBV18
j_call: TRBJ1-2
d_call: NA
cdr3_nt: TGTGCCAGCTCACCCGGCCTAGGGGGAACGTATGGCTACACCTTC
cdr3_aa: CASSPGLGGTYGYTF

clone_size: NA
v_call: TRBV28
j_call: TRBJ1-2
d_call: NA
cdr3_nt: TGTGCCAGCAGTCTTGGGACACAGCCTAACTATGGCTACACCTTC
cdr3_aa: CASSLGTQPNYGYTF

clone_size: NA
v_call: TRBV28
j_call: TRBJ2-1
d_call: TRBD1
cdr3_nt: TGTGCCAGCAGGCGACAGGGCGCCAGCTCCTACAATGAGCAGTTCTTC
cdr3_aa: CASRRQGASSYNEQFF

clone_size: NA
v_call: TRBV7-9
j_call: TRBJ2-3
d_call: NA
cdr3_nt: TGTGCCAGCAGCTTACAAACAGGAAGGGCAGATACGCAGTATTTT
cdr3_aa: CASSLQTGRADTQYF

clone_size: NA
v_call: TRBV18
j_call: TRBJ2-1
d_call: TRBD1
cdr3_nt: TGTGCCAGCCAGGGGGACAATGAGCAGTTCTTC
cdr3_aa: CASQGDNEQFF

clone_size: NA
v_call: TRBV6-5
j_call: TRBJ2-1
d_call: TRBD1
cdr3_nt: TGTGCCAGCACCTCCTCCGGGACAGTATACAATGAGCAGTTCTTC
cdr3_aa: CASTSSGTVYNEQFF

clone_size: NA
v_call: TRBV18
j_call: TRBJ2-3
d_call: NA
cdr3_nt: TGTGCCAGCTCACCATTCGGCGGGGGCACAGATACGCAGTATTTT
cdr3_aa: CASSPFGGGTDTQYF

clone_size: once
v_call: TRBV6-1
j_call: TRBJ1-3
d_call: NA
cdr3_nt: TGTGCCAGCAGTGAAGCGTCCACTTTTGGAAACACCATATATTTT
cdr3_aa: CASSEASTFGNTIYF

clone_size: NA
v_call: TRBV29-1
j_call: TRBJ2-2
d_call: NA
cdr3_nt: TGCAGCGTTCTCCCCGTTCTGAACACCGGGGAGCTGTTTTTT
cdr3_aa: CSVLPVLNTGELFF

clone_size: NA
v_call: TRBV11-2
j_call: TRBJ2-2
d_call: NA
cdr3_nt: TGTGCCAGCAGTTTCCCCTGGAAGGGGATCCCGAACACCGGGGAGCTGTTTTTT
cdr3_aa: CASSFPWKGIPNTGELFF

clone_size: NA
v_call: TRBV7-9
j_call: TRBJ1-1
d_call: NA
cdr3_nt: TGTGCCAGCAACCTCTGGGGCCCGGGTACTGAAGCTTTCTTT
cdr3_aa: CASNLWGPGTEAFF

clone_size: NA
v_call: TRBV4-1
j_call: TRBJ1-2
d_call: NA
cdr3_nt: TGCGCCAGCAGCCAAGACAGGGCGGCCAACTATGGCTACACCTTC
cdr3_aa: CASSQDRAANYGYTF

clone_size: NA
v_call: TRBV30
j_call: TRBJ1-2
d_call: TRBD1
cdr3_nt: TGTGCCTGGAACAAGGACAGGGGGCGATGGGAAGGCTACACCTTC
cdr3_aa: CAWNKDRGRWEGYTF

clone_size: NA
v_call: TRBV2
j_call: TRBJ2-7
d_call: TRBD1
cdr3_nt: TGTGCCAGCAGGGCCGGGACAGGGGCCTACGAGCAGTACTTC
cdr3_aa: CASRAGTGAYEQYF

clone_size: once
v_call: TRBV5-1
j_call: TRBJ1-1
d_call: TRBD1
cdr3_nt: TGCGCCAGCAGCCTGCAGACAGGGGGGGGCACTGAAGCTTTCTTT
cdr3_aa: CASSLQTGGGTEAFF

clone_size: NA
v_call: TRBV4-3
j_call: TRBJ2-1
d_call: NA
cdr3_nt: TGCGCCAGCAGCCCCCAGCACGCAGGGGCAGCGTCCAATGAGCAGTTCTTC
cdr3_aa: CASSPQHAGAASNEQFF

clone_size: NA
v_call: TRBV18
j_call: TRBJ2-5
d_call: TRBD2
cdr3_nt: TGTGCCAGCTCACCACTTGCGGGGGGGCCCAAGCGCGAGACCCAGTACTTC
cdr3_aa: CASSPLAGGPKRETQYF

clone_size: NA
v_call: TRBV27
j_call: TRBJ2-7
d_call: TRBD1
cdr3_nt: TGTGCCAGCAGGCGGACAGGGAACTACGAGCAGTACTTC
cdr3_aa: CASRRTGNYEQYF

clone_size: once
v_call: TRBV6-5
j_call: TRBJ1-2
d_call: NA
cdr3_nt: TGTGCCAGCAGCCCGACAAAGGGGCGTTTCGGCTACACCTTC
cdr3_aa: CASSPTKGRFGYTF

clone_size: NA
v_call: TRBV6-1
j_call: TRBJ2-5
d_call: TRBD2
cdr3_nt: TGTGCCAGCAGTGACGGGATGGGACTAGCGGGTCAAGAGACCCAGTACTTC
cdr3_aa: CASSDGMGLAGQETQYF

clone_size: NA
v_call: TRBV29-1
j_call: TRBJ2-7
d_call: NA
cdr3_nt: TGCAGCGTTGCCCTTATGGAGGCTGCGGACGAGCAGTACTTC
cdr3_aa: CSVALMEAADEQYF

clone_size: NA
v_call: TRBV6-5
j_call: TRBJ2-7
d_call: NA
cdr3_nt: TGTGCCAGCAGGCCCCGACTAGTTACCTACGAGCAGTACTTC
cdr3_aa: CASRPRLVTYEQYF

clone_size: NA
v_call: TRBV19
j_call: TRBJ1-1
d_call: NA
cdr3_nt: TGTGCCAGTAGTATATCCCCGGGGGACACTGAAGCTTTCTTT
cdr3_aa: CASSISPGDTEAFF

clone_size: NA
v_call: TRBV7-2
j_call: TRBJ2-2
d_call: TRBD2
cdr3_nt: TGTGCCAGCAGCCAGGGACTAGCGTACCGGGAGCTGTTTTTT
cdr3_aa: CASSQGLAYRELFF

clone_size: once
v_call: TRBV18
j_call: TRBJ2-1
d_call: NA
cdr3_nt: TGTGCCAGCTCACCATCTCCCTACAATGAGCAGTTCTTC
cdr3_aa: CASSPSPYNEQFF

clone_size: NA
v_call: TRBV10-3
j_call: TRBJ2-5
d_call: NA
cdr3_nt: TGTGCCATCAGCCCCGGGGGACAAGAGACCCAGTACTTC
cdr3_aa: CAISPGGQETQYF

clone_size: once
v_call: TRBV9
j_call: TRBJ1-5
d_call: NA
cdr3_nt: TGTGCCAGCAGCGTAGCTTCCAAGGGGAGGATGGACCGTCAGCCCCAGCATTTT
cdr3_aa: CASSVASKGRMDRQPQHF

clone_size: NA
v_call: TRBV10-3
j_call: TRBJ1-1
d_call: NA
cdr3_nt: TGTGCCATCAGTGACAGGGGACCTGAAGCTTTCTTT
cdr3_aa: CAISDRGPEAFF

clone_size: NA
v_call: TRBV7-9
j_call: TRBJ1-3
d_call: NA
cdr3_nt: TGTGCCAGCAGCTTTGAGGGAAAAGGAAACACCATATATTTT
cdr3_aa: CASSFEGKGNTIYF

clone_size: NA
v_call: TRBV5-4
j_call: TRBJ2-1
d_call: TRBD1
cdr3_nt: TGTGCCAGCAGCTTGGGACAGGGGGTATACAATGAGCAGTTCTTC
cdr3_aa: CASSLGQGVYNEQFF

clone_size: NA
v_call: TRBV4-1
j_call: TRBJ1-2
d_call: NA
cdr3_nt: TGCGCCAGCAGCGACCCCCTCAGGAACTATGGCTACACCTTC
cdr3_aa: CASSDPLRNYGYTF

clone_size: few
v_call: TRBV19
j_call: TRBJ2-3
d_call: NA
cdr3_nt: TGTGCCAGTAGTCCTTCTGAGGATACGCAGTATTTT
cdr3_aa: CASSPSEDTQYF

clone_size: NA
v_call: TRBV9
j_call: TRBJ2-5
d_call: NA
cdr3_nt: TGTGCCAGCAGCGATCCTCAGGGGGGCCGAAAAAAGGAGACCCAGTACTTC
cdr3_aa: CASSDPQGGRKKETQYF

clone_size: NA
v_call: TRBV5-4
j_call: TRBJ1-2
d_call: NA
cdr3_nt: TGTGCCAGCAGCTACCGGGAGACCAACCATGGCTACACCTTC
cdr3_aa: CASSYRETNHGYTF

clone_size: NA
v_call: TRBV11-3
j_call: TRBJ2-1
d_call: NA
cdr3_nt: TGTGCCAGCAGCCAGGGCCTGTACAATGAGCAGTTCTTC
cdr3_aa: CASSQGLYNEQFF

clone_size: NA
v_call: TRBV11-3
j_call: TRBJ2-1
d_call: TRBD2
cdr3_nt: TGTGCCAGCAGCCTTGCGGGGGGGACCTACAATGAGCAGTTCTTC
cdr3_aa: CASSLAGGTYNEQFF

clone_size: NA
v_call: TRBV6-5
j_call: TRBJ2-1
d_call: TRBD2
cdr3_nt: TGTGCCAGCAGTCGAGCGGGAGGGCCACACAATGAGCAGTTCTTC
cdr3_aa: CASSRAGGPHNEQFF

clone_size: NA
v_call: TRBV4-1
j_call: TRBJ2-3
d_call: NA
cdr3_nt: TGCGCCAGCAGCCAAGAGGGACACTCGAACGGGGATACGCAGTATTTT
cdr3_aa: CASSQEGHSNGDTQYF

clone_size: NA
v_call: TRBV6-1
j_call: TRBJ2-7
d_call: TRBD1
cdr3_nt: TGTGCCAGCAGTGAAGGGACAGGGGGGTTCTACGAGCAGTACTTC
cdr3_aa: CASSEGTGGFYEQYF

clone_size: NA
v_call: TRBV7-2
j_call: TRBJ2-4
d_call: TRBD1
cdr3_nt: TGTGCCAGCAGCTCCAGGGGGCTAGCCAAAAACATTCAGTACTTC
cdr3_aa: CASSSRGLAKNIQYF

clone_size: NA
v_call: TRBV18
j_call: TRBJ1-2
d_call: TRBD1
cdr3_nt: TGTGCCAGCTCACCTACTTTGACAGGGTCTGGGGACTATGGCTACACCTTC
cdr3_aa: CASSPTLTGSGDYGYTF

clone_size: NA
v_call: TRBV5-4
j_call: TRBJ2-7
d_call: TRBD1
cdr3_nt: TGTGCCAGCAGCCAAAGGACAGGGAACTACGAGCAGTACTTC
cdr3_aa: CASSQRTGNYEQYF

clone_size: NA
v_call: TRBV5-6
j_call: TRBJ2-7
d_call: NA
cdr3_nt: TGTGCCAGCAGCTTGGCCCGTCTAGTCTACGAGCAGTACTTC
cdr3_aa: CASSLARLVYEQYF

clone_size: NA
v_call: TRBV29-1
j_call: TRBJ2-5
d_call: NA
cdr3_nt: TGCAGCGTTGGACAGGGGAGGGCAGAGACCCAGTACTTC
cdr3_aa: CSVGQGRAETQYF

clone_size: once
v_call: TRBV4-1
j_call: TRBJ2-1
d_call: TRBD2
cdr3_nt: TGCGCCAGCAGCCAAGGCGGGGGAACCTACAATGAGCAGTTCTTC
cdr3_aa: CASSQGGGTYNEQFF